A selection of T cell receptor beta chains follows, all from one sample in a study of blood T cell repertoires in COVID-19. Profiled with immunoSEQ multiplex PCR; TCRdb holds only in-frame clones, not every one. The sample records 80,000 to 95,000 clones, around 85% being singletons. Sequenced sample: peripheral blood. The receptors were gathered from a man older than 75 with acute or convalescent COVID-19. CDR3s include the opening cysteine and the closing phenylalanine or tryptophan. A D gene is named only where the DNA matches it firmly. Size is omitted from some rows. Given values are once, few, many or a class for expanded clones.

v_call,clone_size,j_call,d_call,cdr3_nt,cdr3_aa
TRBV19,-,TRBJ2-7,-,TGTGCCAGTAGTACTAGGGAGACTTCTCCCTACGAGCAGTACTTC,CASSTRETSPYEQYF
TRBV4-1,once,TRBJ1-6,-,TGCGCCAGCAGCCAAGATTTAGGGGGTTACTCACCCCTCCACTTT,CASSQDLGGYSPLHF
TRBV9,-,TRBJ2-7,TRBD2,TGTGCCAGCAGCCCACGGACTAGCGTCTCCTACGAGCAGTACTTC,CASSPRTSVSYEQYF
TRBV6-5,-,TRBJ2-7,-,TGTGCCAGCAGAGTAGCGCCGCCAAACGAGCAGTACTTC,CASRVAPPNEQYF
TRBV6-5,-,TRBJ2-7,TRBD1,TGTGCCACCACACCGGAGAGGGACAGGGGTTACGAGCAGTACTTC,CATTPERDRGYEQYF
TRBV19,-,TRBJ1-1,-,TGTGCACTCGGGGGGTCGAACACTGAAGCTTTCTTT,CALGGSNTEAFF
TRBV5-4,-,TRBJ2-5,-,TGTGCCAGCAGCTTGCAGGGAACCAGTCGAGAGACCCAGTACTTC,CASSLQGTSRETQYF
TRBV19,-,TRBJ1-3,TRBD1,TGTGCCAGTAGCAATCGAAAGGGGGCCGTTCATGGAAACACCATATATTTT,CASSNRKGAVHGNTIYF
TRBV3-1/TRBV3-2,few,TRBJ2-2,TRBD2,TGTGCCAGCCGTCATCGCCGACGGGAGGACACCGGGGAGCTGTTTTTT,CASRHRRREDTGELFF
TRBV4-1,-,TRBJ2-2,-,TGCGCCAGCAGCCCGGTCCCCATCGAGGCGGAAGGCGGCGGGGAGCTGTTTTTT,CASSPVPIEAEGGGELFF
TRBV18,-,TRBJ1-1,-,TGTGCCAGCTCATTCGAGATCGAAGCTTTCTTT,CASSFEIEAFF
TRBV7-3,-,TRBJ1-1,TRBD1,TGTGCCAGCAGCTTAATGGGGTCCGACAGGGGAACTGAAGCTTTCTTT,CASSLMGSDRGTEAFF
TRBV6-5,-,TRBJ1-3,-,TGTGCCAGCACCAGAGACAGGCTGGGGGACACCATATATTTT,CASTRDRLGDTIYF
TRBV28,-,TRBJ1-1,-,TGTGCCAGCAGCACAACAATAAACACTGAAGCTTTCTTT,CASSTTINTEAFF
TRBV15,-,TRBJ2-5,TRBD2,TGTGCCACCAGCAGAGATCCCGCGACCGGGAGGGCAACACTCCAGGAGACCCAGTACTTC,CATSRDPATGRATLQETQYF
TRBV19,-,TRBJ2-2,TRBD1,TGTGCCAGTAGTCCACGGACAGGGGGGGCCACCGGGGAGCTGTTTTTT,CASSPRTGGATGELFF
TRBV5-4,few,TRBJ2-2,-,TGTGCCAGCAGCCAGGACAGTATCTCATCCGGGGAGCTGTTTTTT,CASSQDSISSGELFF
TRBV4-2,-,TRBJ1-6,-,TGTGCCAGCAGCCAAACCGCGCGGGGGGCCTCTAATTCACCCCTCCACTTT,CASSQTARGASNSPLHF
TRBV10-1,-,TRBJ2-7,TRBD1,TGCGCCAGCAGTGAGTCGACTGGACAGGGTACGGGTGCACCCTACGAGCAGTACTTC,CASSESTGQGTGAPYEQYF
TRBV6-2/TRBV6-3,-,TRBJ2-1,TRBD1,TGTGCCAGCAGTTCGAACAGGGGGAATGAGCAGTTCTTC,CASSSNRGNEQFF
TRBV19,-,TRBJ1-5,-,TGTGCCAGTAGCAGACCGGGAGGGGCAGGGCACCAGCCCCAGCATTTT,CASSRPGGAGHQPQHF
TRBV5-1,-,TRBJ2-3,TRBD1,TGCGCCAGCAGCTCCGACGACCTGTGGGGACAGGGCCCTAGCACAGATACGCAGTATTTT,CASSSDDLWGQGPSTDTQYF
TRBV29-1,once,TRBJ2-3,TRBD1,TGCAGCGTTGCCACCAGCGGGACAGGGGGTGGTACGCAGTATTTT,CSVATSGTGGGTQYF
TRBV9,-,TRBJ2-1,TRBD2,TGTGCCAGCAGCGACCTAGCGGGGTCCTACAATGAGCAGTTCTTC,CASSDLAGSYNEQFF
TRBV6-5,-,TRBJ1-2,TRBD1,TGTGCCAGCAGTTCCACCAGAGGACAGGGGGCGCGTGGCTACACCTTC,CASSSTRGQGARGYTF
TRBV9,-,TRBJ2-6,-,TGTGCCAGCAGCCCACATTCCTCTGGGGCCAACGTCCTGACTTTC,CASSPHSSGANVLTF
TRBV29-1,once,TRBJ2-3,TRBD2,TGCAGCGTTGAGGCCAGCGGGAGGACAGATACGCAGTATTTT,CSVEASGRTDTQYF